The next 18 T cell receptor beta chains were all read from a single sample in a study of patients and donors after allogeneic stem cell transplantation (dated by TCRdb to the early 2020s). The receptor library was made with RT-PCR. TCRdb records NextSeq 550 as the sequencer. The public reads were quality trimmed at Q25 with fastp and then assembled into clones with MiXCR by TCRdb, keeping productive beta chains. For every CDR3 protein sequence, its rows merge into one entry that carries the most common genes and DNA. This sample lists approximately 250,000 distinct CDR3 sequences; around 14% were detected once. Under 14% of the sample comes from the top ten. Specimen: blood, either unsorted or a sorted T cell fraction (not recorded which). These receptors were obtained from a human donor who was either an allogeneic HSCT recipient or a stem cell or donor lymphocyte infusion donor (not recorded which). It is not recorded whose cells these are; they may come from a transplant donor.

The chain couples TRBV5-1 to TRBJ2-2, with 7 bases matching TRBD1. The CDR3 loop spans 14 amino acids. Trimming at V came to 7 bases and at J to 4 bases, leaving 7 bases not matched to a gene. Germline V gene lookup returns CDR1 SGHRS and CDR2 YFSETQ. The CDR3 nucleotides are TGCGCCAGCGGCGAACAGGGGAGCACCGGGGAGCTGTTTTTT. It codes for CASGEQGSTGELFF.

The V call is TRBV19, the J call TRBJ2-1; TRBD2 matches at 9 bases. Germline V gives CDR1 LNHDA, CDR2 SQIVND (reference sequence). CDR3 length: 15 residues. The junction had 6 bases not matched to a gene; V was cut back by 6 bases and J by 3 bases. Written as DNA, the CDR3 is TGTGCCAGTAGAACTGGGACTAGCCGCTACAATGAGCAGTTCTTC. It codes for CASRTGTSRYNEQFF.

The chain is built from TRBV4-3 and TRBJ2-1, with TRBD1 as a possible D gene (5 bases). Trimming removed 0 bases at V and 8 bases at J, with 20 bases between. The CDR3 covers 17 residues. Germline V gene sequence: CDR1 LGHNA, CDR2 YSLEER. CDR3 nucleotides: TGCGCCAGCAGCCAAGATTTTAGAGGACACGCAGGGCATGAGCAGTTCTTC. Its translation: CASSQDFRGHAGHEQFF.

Only a few counts were recorded for this clonotype. The chain is built from TRBV7-2 and TRBJ1-3, with 7 bases aligning to TRBD1. V shed 5 bases, J shed 4 bases, and the junction held 8 bases outside the gene matches. The CDR3 spans 15 residues. Per germline, CDR1 SGHTA and CDR2 FQGNSA. The chain's CDR3 is CASSTGVSGGNTIYF. CDR3 sequence (DNA): TGTGCCAGCAGCACAGGGGTGTCGGGCGGAAACACCATATATTTT.

This chain connects TRBV5-1 to TRBJ2-7, with 14 bases matching TRBD2. Germline assignment: CDR1 SGHRS and CDR2 YFSETQ. V lost 3 bases, J lost 0 bases, and 5 bases stayed unmatched. CDR3 length: 17 amino acids. The CDR3 DNA reads TGCGCCAGCAGCTGGGGACTAGCGGGAGTTTCCTCCTACGAGCAGTACTTC. This translates into CASSWGLAGVSSYEQYF.

The chain recombines TRBV5-1 with TRBJ2-7; D remains unclear. Trimming stripped 0 bases from V and 1 base from J, with 11 bases between. The germline V gene has CDR1 SGHRS and CDR2 YFSETQ. The CDR3 runs 15 residues. The CDR3 nucleotides are TGCGCCAGCAGCTTGGCCGGTTCAGCTTCCTACGAGCAGTACTTC. This encodes CASSLAGSASYEQYF.

This clonotype was seen repeatedly, ten times or more. The gene calls are TRBV18 and TRBJ1-1, with 10 bases identical to TRBD1. The CDR3 runs to 16 residues. CDR1 and CDR2 from the germline V gene are KGHSH and LQKENI. V gave up 5 bases and J gave up 4 bases; unmatched junction bases: 10. CDR3 sequence reads: CASSARDRGRTTEAFF. The CDR3 DNA is TGTGCCAGCTCAGCCCGGGACAGGGGTAGGACCACTGAAGCTTTCTTT. The whole variable domain, remainder taken from reference TRBV18 and TRBJ1-1, is NAGVMQNPRHLVRRRGQEARLRCSPMKGHSHVYWYRQLPEEGLKFMVYLQKENIIDESGMPKERFSAEFPKEGPSILRIQQVVRGDSAAYFCASSARDRGRTTEAFFGQGTRLTVV.

The table lists this clonotype with many counts. J is TRBJ1-5 and V is TRBV7-9; D gene ambiguous. CDR1 SEHNR and CDR2 FQNEAQ come from the germline V gene (reference sequence). V dropped 3 bases and J dropped 0 bases, with 6 bases sitting between them. The CDR3 consists of 14 residues. The CDR3 spells CASSFANSNQPQHF. In DNA, the CDR3 is TGTGCCAGCAGCTTTGCCAATAGCAATCAGCCCCAGCATTTT.

This clonotype was recorded at least ten times. The chain combines TRBV5-1 with TRBJ2-1; D gene uncertain. Trimming took 4 bases from V and 9 from J, leaving 8 bases between them. Germline values: CDR1 SGHRS, CDR2 YFSETQ. This CDR3 has 11 amino acids. The CDR3 spells CASSGQTEQFF. CDR3 coding DNA: TGCGCCAGCAGCGGTCAGACTGAGCAGTTCTTC.

The chain joins TRBV11-2 to TRBJ1-1; no clear D. The CDR3 has 15 residues. CDR1 is SGHAT and CDR2 is FQNNGV in the germline V gene. V lost 3 bases and J lost 6, with 17 bases in between. The CDR3 region is CASSLGLHTSAEAFF. CDR3 sequence (DNA): TGTGCCAGCAGCTTGGGTCTCCACACCTCGGCTGAAGCTTTCTTT.

Only a few counts were recorded for this clonotype. This chain connects TRBV5-4 to TRBJ2-5; tentatively, D is TRBD1 or TRBD2 (5 bases each). Germline CDR1 SGHNT, CDR2 YYREEE (reference sequence). Trimming shortened V by 4 bases and J by 4 bases, and 11 bases separated the two germline ends. The CDR3 sequence is 13 residues long. CDR3 region: CASSARDAETQYF. CDR3 DNA sequence: TGTGCCAGCAGCGCCCGGGACGCAGAGACCCAGTACTTC.

V usage is TRBV2 and J usage is TRBJ1-1, with D perhaps TRBD1 (5 bases). The CDR3 length is 14 residues. The germline gives CDR1 SNHLY, CDR2 FYNNEI. V was shortened by 3 bases and J by 4 bases, with 12 bases between the two germline ends. CDR3: CASSEMGRVTEAFF. The CDR3, as DNA: TGTGCCAGCAGTGAGATGGGACGGGTCACTGAAGCTTTCTTT. The whole variable domain, filled in from reference TRBV2 and TRBJ1-1, reads EPEVTQTPSHQVTQMGQEVILRCVPISNHLYFYWYRQILGQKVEFLVSFYNNEISEKSEIFDDQFSVERPDGSNFTLKIRSTKLEDSAMYFCASSEMGRVTEAFFGQGTRLTVV.

This clonotype has more than one count but fewer than ten. This CDR3 is CASSEGPSGETTEQFF. CDR3 nucleotide sequence: TGCGCCAGCAGCGAAGGACCTAGCGGGGAAACAACTGAGCAGTTCTTC. The chain carries TRBV5-1 and TRBJ2-1; TRBD2 matches at 9 bases. The germline gives CDR1 SGHRS, CDR2 YFSETQ. The V gene end was trimmed by 4 bases and the J gene end by 9 bases; junction bases not matched to a gene: 14. This CDR3 contains 16 residues.

The V and J genes are TRBV7-3 and TRBJ2-1; 8 positions agree with TRBD1. The trim removed 6 bases at V and 8 bases at J, leaving 12 bases unmatched. In germline, CDR1 is SGHTA, CDR2 FQGTGA. This CDR3 spans 15 amino acids. In DNA form, the CDR3 reads TGTGCCAGCAGTCTGGCCCCCGACAGGGGCTATGAGCAGTTCTTC. It is translated as CASSLAPDRGYEQFF.

This clonotype turned up a few times. V usage is TRBV27 and J usage is TRBJ1-4, with 7 bases that match TRBD1. Germline trimming cut 6 bases from V and 4 bases from J; bases unmatched to any gene: 11. Germline CDR1 is MNHEY and CDR2 is SMNVEV (reference sequence). The CDR3 length is 16 residues. CDR3 DNA sequence: TGTGCCAGCAGCGCGGCTACAGGGGCAGTTAATGAAAAACTGTTTTTT. It specifies CASSAATGAVNEKLFF.

The sample holds a few counts of this clonotype. The chain couples TRBV11-2 to TRBJ1-6; D remains ambiguous. Trimming shortened V by 4 bases and J by 6 bases, and 10 bases separated the two germline ends. The CDR3 contains 14 residues. Per the germline V gene, CDR1 is SGHAT and CDR2 is FQNNGV. This CDR3 is CASSSGAFNSPLHF. As DNA, the CDR3 is TGTGCCAGCAGCTCAGGTGCATTTAATTCACCCCTCCACTTT.

This clonotype was counted many times. This chain connects TRBV7-6 to TRBJ1-2; 9 bases fit TRBD1. CDR1 and CDR2 (germline): SGHVS, FNYEAQ. This CDR3 spans 18 amino acids. Trimming cost V 4 bases and J 4 bases; bases outside gene matches: 16. The CDR3 DNA reads as TGTGCCAGCAGCTACTTAAGGGCACGACAGGGGGGTTTCTATGGCTACACCTTC. Its translation: CASSYLRARQGGFYGYTF.

There are a few counts of this clonotype. One junction end disagrees with the germline gene, perhaps due to a read error. DNA for the CDR3: TGTGCCAGCAGCCCGACTAGCAAAGATACGCAGTATTTT. Its protein is CASSPTSKDTQYF. The rearrangement joins TRBV6-1 to TRBJ2-3, with TRBD2 matching over 7 bases. The CDR3 has 13 amino acids. Looked up from germline, CDR1 is MNHNS and CDR2 is SASEGT.